What follows are 20 T cell receptor beta chains derived from one specimen sequenced in a study of T cells in Graves' hyperthyroidism and ophthalmopathy. Using RNA transcripts as the source, TCR beta CDR3 regions were amplified. HTBI primers were employed in a first-round RT-PCR of the TCR CDR3. A single record per CDR3 protein comes from TCRdb applying MiXCR to the multiplex PCR reads. Here the sample spans about 640,000 distinct CDR3 sequences, around 20% being singletons. Material: blood. Source of these receptors: a young man with Graves' ophthalmopathy.

The V call is TRBV6-5, the J call TRBJ1-4, with 12 nucleotides matching TRBD1. Germline-derived CDR1 and CDR2 are MNHEY and SVGAGI. This CDR3 has 16 residues. V was clipped by 2 bases and J by 8 bases; unmatched bases: 6. This chain's CDR3 is CASSYLRDRGREKLFF. The CDR3 bases are TGTGCCAGCAGTTACCTCCGGGACAGGGGGCGGGAAAAACTGTTTTTT.

This clonotype has more than one count but fewer than ten. This chain connects TRBV2 to TRBJ1-5; D is ambiguous. The V and J ends lost 6 bases and 3 bases respectively, with 15 bases between them. This CDR3 is 15 amino acids long. CDR1 and CDR2 (germline): SNHLY, FYNNEI. CDR3 amino acids: CASRARQGPNQPQHF. The DNA for the CDR3 is TGTGCCAGCAGAGCCCGACAAGGCCCCAATCAGCCCCAGCATTTT.

This clonotype was observed a few times. The chain is built from TRBV20-1 and TRBJ2-1, with a weak D call TRBD1 (5 bases). The CDR3 totals 14 residues. Germline V gene data show CDR1 as DFQATT and CDR2 as SNEGSKA (reference sequence). Trimming shortened V by 5 bases and J by 8 bases, and 19 bases separated the two germline ends. The CDR3 nucleotides are TGCAGTGCTGCCCCGCCAGGGTTCAACGATGAGCAGTTCTTC. It encodes CSAAPPGFNDEQFF.

The sample holds many counts of this clonotype. The V and J genes are TRBV11-3 and TRBJ2-1; D possibly uses TRBD1 or TRBD2 (7 bases each). Trimming pared 2 bases from V and 8 bases from J, leaving 10 bases between. The germline gives CDR1 SGHNT, CDR2 YENEEA. This CDR3 is built from 13 residues. The CDR3, as DNA: TGTGCCAGCAGCTTACAGGGGGGGGATGAGCAGTTCTTC. It is translated as CASSLQGGDEQFF.

This clonotype turned up a few times. V usage is TRBV7-2 and J usage is TRBJ2-7; D is unclear. The CDR3 sequence is 14 residues long. V was trimmed by 0 bases and J by 3 bases, leaving 9 bases between them. The germline CDR1 and CDR2 sequences are SGHTA and FQGNSA. In DNA, the CDR3 is TGTGCCAGCAGCTTAGCGCCCGGGCTCTACGAGCAGTACTTC. Its protein product is CASSLAPGLYEQYF.

The CDR3 DNA reads as TGTGCCATCAGTGAGCCTAGAGACTCCTACGAGCAGTACTTC. It is translated as CAISEPRDSYEQYF. The V gene is TRBV10-3, the J gene TRBJ2-7; D is unclear. The germline V and J ends were trimmed by 2 bases and 0 bases, with 8 bases remaining between them. This CDR3 spans 14 amino acids. The germline CDR1 and CDR2 sequences are ENHRY and SYGVKD.

The chain couples TRBV5-6 to TRBJ2-3, with TRBD1 identical over 9 bases. The trim removed 0 bases at V and 5 bases at J, leaving 10 bases unmatched. Per germline, CDR1 SGHDT and CDR2 YYEEEE. This CDR3 comprises 17 residues. The CDR3, as DNA: TGTGCCAGCAGCTTGGATCGCACAGGGGGCATGGAAGATACGCAGTATTTT. It yields the protein CASSLDRTGGMEDTQYF.

This clonotype was detected only a few times. The gene calls are TRBV18 and TRBJ2-3, with 12 bases fitting TRBD2. The CDR3 is made up of 17 amino acids. Germline trimming cut 3 bases from V and 6 bases from J; bases unmatched to any gene: 10. Germline CDR1 KGHSH, CDR2 LQKENI. DNA of the CDR3: TGTGCCAGCTCACCGGGACTAGCGGGCAGAGGCGGGGATACGCAGTATTTT. This encodes CASSPGLAGRGGDTQYF.

The genes are TRBV27 and TRBJ1-6, with 9 bases fitting TRBD1. CDR3 length equals 14 residues. Germline V gene data show CDR1 as MNHEY and CDR2 as SMNVEV (reference sequence). J lost 9 bases, V lost 6 bases, and 6 bases had no gene match. DNA for the CDR3: TGTGCCAGCAGCAAGGGACAGGGCGCTTCACCCCTCCACTTT. The encoded protein is CASSKGQGASPLHF.

The chain couples TRBV13 to TRBJ2-2, with 9 bases fitting TRBD2. V lost 6 bases, J lost 0 bases, and 5 bases stayed unmatched. Germline V lookup: CDR1 PRHDT, CDR2 FYEKMQ (reference sequence). The CDR3 length is 16 residues. CDR3 sequence reads: CASRPTSGPNTGELFF. The CDR3, as DNA: TGTGCCAGCAGACCCACTAGCGGGCCGAACACCGGGGAGCTGTTTTTT.

The sample holds a few counts of this clonotype. The J gene is TRBJ2-1, the V gene TRBV3-1; 13 nucleotides match TRBD2. CDR3 length: 18 amino acids. J lost 10 bases, V lost 3 bases, and 15 bases had no gene match. Looked up from germline, CDR1 is LGHDT and CDR2 is YNNKEL (reference sequence). CDR3 sequence reads: CASSQPRGGLAGEREQFF. In nucleotides, the CDR3 is TGTGCCAGCAGCCAGCCCCGAGGAGGACTAGCGGGAGAGCGGGAGCAGTTCTTC.

V usage is TRBV7-9 and J usage is TRBJ2-1; D is perhaps TRBD2 (6 bases). V was cut by 1 base and J by 7 bases, with 11 bases left in between. Germline loops: CDR1 SEHNR, CDR2 FQNEAQ (reference sequence). The CDR3 contains 14 residues. CDR3 bases: TGTGCCAGCAGCTTAGAGTACAGCGGGAATGAGCAGTTCTTC. This encodes CASSLEYSGNEQFF. Supplemented by reference TRBV7-9 and TRBJ2-1, the full variable domain reads DTGVSQNPRHKITKRGQNVTFRCDPISEHNRLYWYRQTLGQGPEFLTYFQNEAQLEKSRLLSDRFSAERPKGSFSTLEIQRTEQGDSAMYLCASSLEYSGNEQFFGPGTRLTVL.

The chain combines TRBV11-1 with TRBJ2-7; 10 nucleotides align to TRBD2. Germline V gives CDR1 SGHAT, CDR2 FQDESV (reference sequence). The CDR3 is 16 residues long. Trimming at V came to 5 bases and at J to 2 bases, leaving 9 bases not matched to a gene. CDR3 amino acids: CASSDGGLAVPYEQYF. DNA for the CDR3: TGTGCCAGCAGCGACGGAGGACTAGCGGTACCCTACGAGCAGTACTTC.

The genes are TRBV7-9 and TRBJ2-3, with D perhaps TRBD2 (5 bases). V lost 1 base and J lost 0, with 11 bases in between. The CDR3 consists of 16 residues. Germline CDR1 is SEHNR and CDR2 is FQNEAQ (reference sequence). CDR3 residues: CASSLVAGWSTDTQYF. The CDR3 DNA follows: TGTGCCAGCAGCTTAGTTGCGGGTTGGAGCACAGATACGCAGTATTTT.

This clonotype has only a few counts. This chain joins TRBV18 and TRBJ2-7; D ambiguous. CDR3 size: 13 residues. The ends were cut back, 6 bases at V and 6 bases at J, with 15 bases in the middle. Germline values: CDR1 KGHSH, CDR2 LQKENI. CDR3 in DNA: TGTGCCAGCTCTCCAGGCTCAGCATTCGAGCAGTACTTC. Its protein is CASSPGSAFEQYF.

In this sample, this clonotype turned up once. The V gene is TRBV29-1, the J gene TRBJ1-2; D call uncertain. The V gene lost 4 bases and the J gene lost 0 bases, with 15 bases spanning the gap. CDR3 length: 15 amino acids. CDR1 and CDR2 from the germline V gene are SQVTM and ANQGSEA. CDR3 loop: CSVAPLLQTNYGYTF. CDR3 nucleotide sequence: TGCAGCGTTGCCCCCCTCCTACAGACTAACTATGGCTACACCTTC. The full variable domain, completed using reference TRBV29-1 and TRBJ1-2, is SAVISQKPSRDICQRGTSLTIQCQVDSQVTMMFWYRQQPGQSLTLIATANQGSEATYESGFVIDKFPISRPNLTFSTLTVSNMSPEDSSIYLCSVAPLLQTNYGYTFGSGTRLTVV.

This clonotype has at least ten counts. The rearrangement uses TRBV28 and TRBJ1-2; D is unresolved. CDR3 length equals 12 residues. V dropped 9 bases and J dropped 3 bases, with 11 bases sitting between them. Germline CDR1 reads MDHEN; CDR2 reads SYDVKM. The CDR3: CASGRKDYGYTF. The CDR3 DNA reads TGTGCCAGTGGGAGAAAGGACTATGGCTACACCTTC.

The chain employs TRBV12-3 or TRBV12-4 and TRBJ1-2, with a tentative D call TRBD1 (5 bases). The CDR3 covers 14 residues. The V gene lost 7 bases and the J gene lost 4 bases, with 16 bases spanning the gap. The CDR3 here is CASNIEEDSYGYTF. The CDR3 region has the DNA TGTGCCAGCAACATCGAAGAAGACAGCTATGGCTACACCTTC.

This clonotype was observed a handful of times. The gene calls are TRBV10-3 and TRBJ2-7, with a weak D call TRBD1 (6 bases). There are 15 residues in the CDR3. Germline CDR1 ENHRY, CDR2 SYGVKD. Between the trimmed V and J ends, which lost 2 bases and 5 bases, there was a span of 16 bases. CDR3 amino acids: CAISEGYRELDEQYF. The DNA for the CDR3 is TGTGCCATCAGTGAGGGATACAGGGAACTAGACGAGCAGTACTTC.

This clonotype was counted ten times or more. The V gene is TRBV2, the J gene TRBJ2-2; the match to TRBD2 covers 9 bases. Germline V gene data show CDR1 as SNHLY and CDR2 as FYNNEI. The CDR3 extends over 14 amino acids. V trimming: 7 bases; J trimming: 4 bases; junction bases outside the gene matches: 4. CDR3 in amino acids: CASTGSGGTGELFF. Written as DNA, the CDR3 is TGTGCCAGCACGGGTAGCGGGGGCACCGGGGAGCTGTTTTTT. The full variable domain, with the rest looked up from reference TRBV2 and TRBJ2-2, is EPEVTQTPSHQVTQMGQEVILRCVPISNHLYFYWYRQILGQKVEFLVSFYNNEISEKSEIFDDQFSVERPDGSNFTLKIRSTKLEDSAMYFCASTGSGGTGELFFGEGSRLTVL.